The 13 T cell receptor beta chains presented below share a single source sample, sequenced in a study of cytomegalovirus exposure and HLA in healthy donors. 13 Jbeta primers and 60 Vbeta primers were used for the PCR. Profiled with immunoSEQ multiplex PCR; TCRdb holds only in-frame clones, not every one. The data contain some 130,000 clones, less than 85% of them singletons. The sample comprised PBMCs. The origin of the receptors is a woman aged 60-75 years in good health and CMV-seropositive.

The rearrangement links TRBV4-1 to TRBJ1-4; a weak D match, TRBD1 (6 bases). The germline gives CDR1 MGHRA, CDR2 YSYEKL. Between the trimmed V and J ends, which lost 1 base and 7 bases, there was a span of 10 bases. CDR3 size: 14 residues. CDR3 region: CASSQGEQGEKLFF. The CDR3 DNA sequence: TGCGCCAGCAGCCAAGGGGAACAGGGTGAAAAACTGTTTTTT.

This sequence joins TRBV29-1 and TRBJ2-7; no clear D. V gave up 4 bases and J gave up 1 base, with 11 bases separating them. This CDR3 has 13 amino acids. Germline V gene sequence: CDR1 SQVTM, CDR2 ANQGSEA. Here the CDR3 DNA reads TGCAGCGTTGTCCCCGCAGGATCCTACGAGCAGTACTTC. Amino acids: CSVVPAGSYEQYF.

The chain carries TRBV2 and TRBJ2-3; TRBD2 matches at 11 bases. The CDR3 contains 18 residues. V shed 3 bases and J 6 bases; nucleotides not matched to a gene: 14. Germline V CDR1 and CDR2: SNHLY, FYNNEI. The CDR3 DNA sequence: TGTGCCAGCAGTGATCCCTCCGGACTAGCGGGCCCAAGGGATACGCAGTATTTT. It is translated as CASSDPSGLAGPRDTQYF.

In this sample, this clone turned up a few times. The rearrangement links TRBV27 to TRBJ2-3, with D possibly being TRBD2 (6 bases). This CDR3 region has 16 residues. Germline V gives CDR1 MNHEY, CDR2 SMNVEV (reference sequence). With 3 bases removed from V and 1 base from J, the gap between germline ends came to 14 bases. This CDR3 is CASSLGPAGRTDTQYF. The CDR3 DNA reads as TGTGCCAGCAGTTTGGGTCCAGCGGGCCGCACAGATACGCAGTATTTT.

The chain carries TRBV5-1 and TRBJ1-1, with 10 bases fitting TRBD1. CDR3 length: 14 residues. After removal of 4 bases from V and 11 bases from J, the junction contained 11 bases not matched to a gene. Germline V lookup: CDR1 SGHRS, CDR2 YFSETQ. This chain's CDR3 is CASSPGQGSLLAFF. The DNA of the CDR3 is TGCGCCAGCAGCCCGGGACAGGGGTCTTTGTTGGCTTTCTTT.

The chain carries TRBV9 and TRBJ2-5, with D possibly matching TRBD2 (6 bases). Germline loops: CDR1 SGDLS, CDR2 YYNGEE. The CDR3 runs to 15 residues. With 5 bases removed from V and 4 bases from J, the gap between germline ends came to 18 bases. The CDR3 loop is CASSTMEGEAETQYF. The CDR3 bases are TGTGCCAGCAGTACGATGGAGGGAGAGGCAGAGACCCAGTACTTC.

This chain uses TRBV28 with TRBJ1-5; possibly TRBD1 for D (5 bases). CDR3 length equals 16 residues. CDR1 MDHEN and CDR2 SYDVKM come from the germline V gene. Trimming removed 3 bases at V and 5 bases at J, with 17 bases between. The CDR3 loop is CASSFPLGGVDQPQHF. In DNA form, the CDR3 reads TGTGCCAGCAGTTTCCCGTTAGGAGGGGTGGATCAGCCCCAGCATTTT.

On this clone itself: Other DNA sequences from this sample encode an identical CDR3 as well. The V gene is TRBV29-1, the J gene TRBJ2-3; no firm D call. Trimming cost V 4 bases and J 1 base, with 12 bases left between them. The CDR3 totals 14 residues. The germline V gene encodes CDR1 SQVTM and CDR2 ANQGSEA. The CDR3 sequence: CSVVFSSRTDTQYF. CDR3 sequence (DNA): TGCAGCGTTGTGTTTAGTTCCCGCACAGATACGCAGTATTTT.

The gene calls are TRBV10-3 and TRBJ1-1, with 8 bases that match TRBD1. The germline V gene has CDR1 ENHRY and CDR2 SYGVKD. Unmatched junction bases numbered 6, after V lost 6 bases and J lost 0 bases. This CDR3 region has 15 residues. CDR3 amino acids: CAISRDRTLNTEAFF. The CDR3, as DNA: TGTGCCATCAGCCGGGACAGGACCTTGAACACTGAAGCTTTCTTT.

This chain uses TRBV18 with TRBJ2-7; possibly TRBD2 for D (7 bases). The CDR3 loop spans 16 amino acids. Germline V CDR1 and CDR2: KGHSH, LQKENI. Trimming stripped 3 bases from V and 0 bases from J, with 15 bases between. This CDR3 reads CASSPGAAGASYEQYF. The DNA of the CDR3 is TGTGCCAGCTCACCTGGAGCGGCGGGGGCCTCCTACGAGCAGTACTTC. The full variable domain, with the rest looked up from reference TRBV18 and TRBJ2-7, is NAGVMQNPRHLVRRRGQEARLRCSPMKGHSHVYWYRQLPEEGLKFMVYLQKENIIDESGMPKERFSAEFPKEGPSILRIQQVVRGDSAAYFCASSPGAAGASYEQYFGPGTRLTVT.

A remark on this clone: The junction and the germline gene differ at one end; a read error may be behind it. The chain combines TRBV19 with TRBJ2-3; weak D call: TRBD2 (6 bases). This CDR3 is 14 amino acids long. Germline CDR1 and CDR2: LNHDA and SQIVND (reference sequence). In DNA form, the CDR3 reads TGTGCCAGTAGGATAGGGACTTTCACAGATACGCAGTATTTT. It codes for CASRIGTFTDTQYF.

The rearrangement joins TRBV28 to TRBJ1-2; possible D gene TRBD1, 6 bases. The CDR3 is 12 amino acids. V dropped 4 bases and J dropped 8 bases, with 11 bases sitting between them. Germline loops: CDR1 MDHEN, CDR2 SYDVKM. CDR3 bases: TGTGCCAGCAGTTCTGGACAGTGGGGCTACACCTTC. It codes for CASSSGQWGYTF.

The chain combines TRBV5-4 with TRBJ2-5; D might be TRBD1 (5 bases). Germline loops: CDR1 SGHNT, CDR2 YYREEE (reference sequence). The CDR3 spans 15 residues. Trimming took 0 bases from V and 3 from J, leaving 12 bases between them. CDR3 bases: TGTGCCAGCAGCTTGGGCTTACAGGTAGAAGAGACCCAGTACTTC. This gives the protein CASSLGLQVEETQYF.